This T cell receptor beta chain was identified in a study of Tregs in tolerant kidney transplant recipients. Study findings and constraints: No direct test of biological reproducibility was done here. The most relevant donor-specific Treg TCRbeta repertoire apparently came from expansion with activated donor B cells.

Thawed PBMCs were FACS-sorted into unstimulated CD4+CD25+CD127- regulatory T cells, CD4+CD25- non-regulatory cells, CD4 and CD8 cells. An overnight rest at 37°C with about 200 IU/ml IL-2 preceded regulatory T cell sorting from thawed PBMCs. The method was immunoSEQ multiplex PCR; TCRdb's version includes in-frame clones alone and lacks a portion of them. The data contain about 20,000 clones, roughly 80% of them seen just once; the ten biggest clones take up roughly 2.5%. For this clone: Its cognate antigen is unknown.

The clonotype comes from a human donor in good health. Sequenced sample: Tregs from blood.

The CDR3 loop is CASSIGPGGPSYEQYF. The CDR3 region has the DNA TGTGCCAGTAGTATTGGCCCCGGGGGGCCTTCCTACGAGCAGTACTTC. The chain carries TRBV19 and TRBJ2-7, with a possible D match to TRBD2 (7 bases). V lost 3 bases and J 1 base, leaving 16 bases between the germline ends. From germline, CDR1 is LNHDA and CDR2 SQIVND (reference sequence). The CDR3 contains 16 residues.